Listed below are T cell receptor beta chains from one sample, sequenced in a study of blood T cells in healthy people across ages. MiXCR was run by TCRdb on the 5' RACE reads, yielding one entry per CDR3 protein. The table has 1.5 million to 2 million distinct CDR3 sequences, about 49% seen once. The sequencing sample was made of blood. The receptors were gathered from a woman aged 40 to 49 in good health. The CDR3 runs from the conserved cysteine through the conserved F or W.

v_gene,j_gene,CDR3aa
TRBV6-2/TRBV6-3,TRBJ2-7,CASQRSGGTSYEQYF
TRBV9,TRBJ2-1,CASSVDLGAGSLVHDEQFF
TRBV9,TRBJ2-5,CASSVSGQETQYF
TRBV28,TRBJ2-5,CASSKGLAGNTFYEETQYF
TRBV12-3/TRBV12-4,TRBJ2-3,CASSFSDDTQYF
TRBV16,TRBJ1-5,CASSQSRGVGQPQHF
TRBV12-3/TRBV12-4,-,CASRSGGNSYEQYF
TRBV12-3/TRBV12-4,TRBJ2-5,CASSLGSLAGVGETQYF
TRBV7-3,TRBJ2-5,CASSLTGTQTQETQYF
TRBV6-5,TRBJ2-5,CASRKNGLAWQETQYF
TRBV12-3/TRBV12-4,-,CASSPRLAAEYEQYF
TRBV27,TRBJ1-2,CASSSQGQGANGYTF
TRBV27,TRBJ1-5,CASSFDRTLNQPQHF
TRBV4-3,TRBJ2-3,CASSQDLSGQGTDTQYF
TRBV20-1,TRBJ2-7,CSARERAAYEQYF
TRBV4-3,TRBJ2-5,CASSQVSLGRGETQYF
TRBV27,TRBJ1-4,CASSFQGAQEKLFF
TRBV5-1,TRBJ2-1,CASSLAPPGQVYEQFF
TRBV7-9,TRBJ1-2,CASIPTGANYGYTF
TRBV7-2,TRBJ2-1,CASSLVPLRGGSYNEQFF
TRBV28,TRBJ2-5,CASSLFQGDQETQYF
TRBV5-1,TRBJ2-3,CASSLVAGQTGTQYF
TRBV20-1,TRBJ2-5,CSAKGPRGLETQYF
TRBV20-1,TRBJ1-1,CSARDRGSGKTEAFF